The rows below give T cell receptor beta chains drawn from one sample of a study of T cells in Graves' hyperthyroidism and ophthalmopathy. From the multiplex PCR reads, TCRdb called clonotypes with MiXCR, one entry per CDR3 protein. The data show hundreds of thousands of distinct CDR3 sequences, approximately 14% seen once. Sequencing was performed on blood. Receptor source: a woman between 45 and 65 years old with Graves' ophthalmopathy. CDR3s include the opening cysteine and the closing phenylalanine or tryptophan.

V gene: TRBV25-1
J gene: TRBJ2-2
CDR3 protein: CASRGDRGSGELFF

V gene: TRBV6-1
J gene: TRBJ1-5
CDR3 protein: CASSVDRLDSNQPQHF

V gene: TRBV27
J gene: TRBJ2-5
CDR3 protein: CASSLVLGETQYF

V gene: TRBV12-3/TRBV12-4
J gene: TRBJ1-5
CDR3 protein: CASSLNLGGQPQHF

V gene: TRBV30
J gene: TRBJ1-2
CDR3 protein: CAWRFQTGYGYTF

V gene: TRBV2
J gene: TRBJ1-2
CDR3 protein: CASSGTGNYGYTF

V gene: TRBV11-2
J gene: TRBJ2-1
CDR3 protein: CASSFQVTQSSYNEQFF

V gene: TRBV27
J gene: TRBJ2-1
CDR3 protein: CASSLFGLAAPSSYNEQFF

V gene: TRBV15
J gene: TRBJ2-5
CDR3 protein: CATSGHRVGETQYF

V gene: TRBV7-9
J gene: TRBJ1-2
CDR3 protein: CASSLDRSYGYTF

V gene: TRBV15
J gene: TRBJ1-4
CDR3 protein: CATSRDGGGVGEKLFF

V gene: TRBV20-1
J gene: TRBJ2-3
CDR3 protein: CSARPPLAGVDTDTQYF

V gene: TRBV28
J gene: TRBJ2-3
CDR3 protein: CASTPRTGRTDTQYF

V gene: TRBV12-3/TRBV12-4
J gene: TRBJ2-7
CDR3 protein: CASRFPLDRVVAYEQYF

V gene: TRBV15
J gene: TRBJ1-5
CDR3 protein: CATSREQSNQPQHF

V gene: TRBV11-3
J gene: TRBJ1-1
CDR3 protein: CASRLTGGVEAFF

V gene: TRBV7-3
J gene: TRBJ1-1
CDR3 protein: CASSYTRNTEAFF

V gene: TRBV7-2
J gene: TRBJ2-3
CDR3 protein: CASSLGSSDTQYF

V gene: TRBV5-4
J gene: TRBJ2-5
CDR3 protein: CASSLVLAGQETQYF

V gene: TRBV6-2/TRBV6-3
J gene: TRBJ2-5
CDR3 protein: CASSYIARETQYF

V gene: TRBV24-1
J gene: TRBJ2-2
CDR3 protein: CATSDPGQGLTGELFF

V gene: TRBV20-1
J gene: TRBJ2-5
CDR3 protein: CSAYGRGQETQYF

V gene: TRBV11-2
J gene: TRBJ2-2
CDR3 protein: CASSLIRQGFRELFF

V gene: TRBV7-2
J gene: TRBJ2-5
CDR3 protein: CASSLGSSPGTQYF

V gene: TRBV2
J gene: TRBJ2-1
CDR3 protein: CATSTELYNEQFF

V gene: TRBV27
J gene: TRBJ1-2
CDR3 protein: CASSFMGGDTLNYGYTF

V gene: TRBV5-4
J gene: TRBJ2-1
CDR3 protein: CASSRDRGLGEQFF

V gene: TRBV29-1
J gene: TRBJ2-2
CDR3 protein: CSVGVPNTGELFF

V gene: TRBV3-1
J gene: TRBJ1-6
CDR3 protein: CASRKTGFHSPLHF

V gene: TRBV20-1
J gene: TRBJ2-5
CDR3 protein: CSARDRGGAQETQYF

V gene: TRBV29-1
J gene: TRBJ2-4
CDR3 protein: CSVARQGDDIQYF

V gene: TRBV5-5
J gene: TRBJ2-5
CDR3 protein: CASSLGLAGVLETQYF

V gene: TRBV2
J gene: TRBJ2-4
CDR3 protein: CASSELEVENIQYF

V gene: TRBV5-4
J gene: TRBJ2-3
CDR3 protein: CASSWDSFTDTQYF

V gene: TRBV7-9
J gene: TRBJ2-7
CDR3 protein: CASSRLRQGGLYEQYF

V gene: TRBV6-1
J gene: TRBJ1-1
CDR3 protein: CASRSGTGGTEAFF

V gene: TRBV30
J gene: TRBJ1-1
CDR3 protein: CAWSATGKGYTEAFF

V gene: TRBV28
J gene: TRBJ2-3
CDR3 protein: CASSFLTSGYSTDTRYF

V gene: TRBV15
J gene: TRBJ2-1
CDR3 protein: CATSRDRRSYNEQFF

V gene: TRBV24-1
J gene: TRBJ2-3
CDR3 protein: CATSGGQGTDTQYF

V gene: TRBV11-2
J gene: TRBJ2-2
CDR3 protein: CASSLDRVPGELFF

V gene: TRBV12-3/TRBV12-4
J gene: TRBJ2-2
CDR3 protein: CASSAFRPGTGISGTGELFF

V gene: TRBV14
J gene: TRBJ2-4
CDR3 protein: CASSQRDSHIQYF

V gene: TRBV29-1
J gene: TRBJ2-1
CDR3 protein: CSVPTGAKVREQFF